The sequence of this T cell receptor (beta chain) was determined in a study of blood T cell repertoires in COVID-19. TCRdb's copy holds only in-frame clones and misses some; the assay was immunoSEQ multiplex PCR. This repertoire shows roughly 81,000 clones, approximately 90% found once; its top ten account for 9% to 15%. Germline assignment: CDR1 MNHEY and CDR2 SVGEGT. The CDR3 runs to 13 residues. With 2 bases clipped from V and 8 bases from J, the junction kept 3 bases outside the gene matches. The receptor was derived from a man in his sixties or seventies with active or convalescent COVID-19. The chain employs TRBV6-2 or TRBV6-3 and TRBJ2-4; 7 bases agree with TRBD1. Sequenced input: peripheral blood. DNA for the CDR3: TGTGCCAGCAGTTACACAGGGGACGACATTCAGTACTTC. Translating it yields CASSYTGDDIQYF.